One sample yielded the 14 T cell receptor beta chains listed below, sequenced in a study of radiation and T cells in renal cell carcinoma. Here immunoSEQ multiplex PCR was the method, and the copy in TCRdb shows in-frame clones only, minus some. The data show 140,000 or so clones, around nine tenths seen once. The time point: baseline pretreatment blood. The treatment denotes: 15 Gy SBRT to primary tumor, nephrectomy 4 weeks later. The sequencing used blood, collected from a patient whose treatment included radiotherapy and nephrectomy. The origin of the receptors is a woman aged 50 to 65 with renal cell carcinoma.

This clone showed up just a few times. V and J are TRBV10-1 and TRBJ2-7, with D unclear. Trimming took off 11 bases at V and 6 bases at J, with 14 bases between the two ends. In germline, CDR1 is WNHNN, CDR2 SYGVQD (reference sequence). The CDR3 is 11 amino acids. The CDR3 nucleotides read TGCGCCGGCCAACTCTGGCTCGAGCAGTACTTC. Translated, it gives CAGQLWLEQYF.

This clone was seen a handful of times. The chain is built from TRBV7-6 and TRBJ2-1, with a tentative D call TRBD1 (6 bases). The CDR3 sequence is 15 residues long. V was cut by 6 bases and J by 4 bases, with 16 bases left in between. From germline, CDR1 is SGHVS and CDR2 FNYEAQ. The CDR3 sequence is CASSSRQELYNEQFF. The CDR3 DNA sequence: TGTGCCAGCAGTTCGAGACAGGAGTTATACAATGAGCAGTTCTTC.

This chain uses TRBV2 with TRBJ2-7; 8 bases agree with TRBD1. The CDR3 loop spans 14 amino acids. V lost 7 bases, J lost 2 bases, and 7 bases stayed unmatched. Per germline, CDR1 SNHLY and CDR2 FYNNEI. The CDR3 loop reads CASNAWDRTYEQYF. The CDR3 nucleotides are TGTGCCAGCAACGCCTGGGACAGGACCTACGAGCAGTACTTC.

The V and J genes are TRBV5-5 and TRBJ2-7, with D possibly TRBD1 on 6 matching bases. V was pared by 3 bases and J by 3 bases, with 16 bases between. Germline CDR1 SGHKS, CDR2 YYEKEE (reference sequence). This CDR3 has 15 amino acids. CDR3 amino acids: CASSYTGNDLYEQYF. DNA for the CDR3: TGTGCCAGCAGCTACACAGGGAACGACCTCTACGAGCAGTACTTC.

The CDR3 DNA reads TGCGCCAGCAGCTTTACAGATACGCAGTATTTT. As protein: CASSFTDTQYF. The gene calls are TRBV5-1 and TRBJ2-3; the D is unclear. Looked up from germline, CDR1 is SGHRS and CDR2 is YFSETQ. V gave up 2 bases and J gave up 3 bases, with 1 base separating them. The CDR3 extends over 11 amino acids.

Regarding this clone: One junction end does not reproduce the germline sequence, and a read error may be involved. V usage is TRBV7-2 and J usage is TRBJ2-6; 9 bases fit TRBD1. Germline V gives CDR1 SGHTA, CDR2 FQGNSA. There are 17 residues in the CDR3. The CDR3 nucleotides are TGTGCCAGCAGCTTGACAGGGGGAAACTCTGAGGCCAACGTCCTGACTTTC. Protein: CASSLTGGNSEANVLTF. Variable domain in full (rest from reference TRBV7-2 and TRBJ2-6): GAGVSQSPSNKVTEKGKDVELRCDPISGHTALYWYRQSLGQGLEFLIYFQGNSAPDKSGLPSDRFSAERTGGSVSTLTIQRTQQEDSAVYLCASSLTGGNSEANVLTFGAGSRLTVL.

The chain carries TRBV5-4 and TRBJ2-2; 8 nucleotides match TRBD2. The ends lost 3 bases at V and 1 base at J; junction bases unmatched: 5. The CDR3 extends over 16 amino acids. Per the germline V gene, CDR1 is SGHNT and CDR2 is YYREEE (reference sequence). CDR3 nucleotide sequence: TGTGCCAGCAGCTCCCCGGGGGGGTGGAACACCGGGGAGCTGTTTTTT. Protein: CASSSPGGWNTGELFF.

This clone was observed a single time. This chain uses TRBV6-5 with TRBJ1-2, with D possibly TRBD1 on 5 matching bases. Germline assignment: CDR1 MNHEY and CDR2 SVGAGI. This CDR3 spans 12 amino acids. Trimming removed 5 bases at V and 7 bases at J, with 11 bases between. The CDR3: CASSPGTSGYTF. CDR3 DNA sequence: TGTGCCAGCAGTCCCGGGACGAGTGGCTACACCTTC.

V usage is TRBV7-2 and J usage is TRBJ2-5; maybe TRBD2 (7 bases). Germline V CDR1 and CDR2: SGHTA, FQGNSA. The ends were cut back, 8 bases at V and 6 bases at J, with 22 bases in the middle. This CDR3 region has 15 residues. In nucleotides, the CDR3 is TGTGCCAGCTTCCTTATCCGGGGGGCGGCGAAGACCCAGTACTTC. Amino acids: CASFLIRGAAKTQYF.

The chain carries TRBV14 and TRBJ1-1, with unresolved D. Trimming cost V 0 bases and J 1 base, with 24 bases left between them. The CDR3 contains 20 residues. Looked up from germline, CDR1 is SGHDN and CDR2 is FVKESK. In DNA, the CDR3 is TGTGCCAGCAGCCAAGATCGGTCAGAGTGGAGGGTAAGACCGAACACTGAAGCTTTCTTT. Its translation: CASSQDRSEWRVRPNTEAFF.

The rearrangement joins TRBV9 to TRBJ2-1, with D perhaps TRBD1 (6 bases). Looked up from germline, CDR1 is SGDLS and CDR2 is YYNGEE. CDR3 size: 14 residues. Trimming removed 2 bases from V and 5 bases from J, with 11 bases in between. CDR3 DNA: TGTGCCAGCAGCGTGGGTCAGGGGAACAATGAGCAGTTCTTC. As protein: CASSVGQGNNEQFF.

The chain couples TRBV7-9 to TRBJ2-2; D ambiguous. The CDR3 extends over 12 amino acids. Trimming pared 3 bases from V and 6 bases from J, leaving 5 bases between. Germline CDR1 SEHNR, CDR2 FQNEAQ (reference sequence). CDR3 DNA: TGTGCCAGCAGCTTTTGGTCCGGGGAGCTGTTTTTT. Amino acids: CASSFWSGELFF.

CDR3 region: CASSAGTTSPLHF. CDR3 DNA: TGTGCCAGCAGCGCCGGGACAACATCTCCCCTCCACTTT. V and J are TRBV9 and TRBJ1-6, with a tentative D call TRBD1 (6 bases). CDR1 and CDR2 (germline): SGDLS, YYNGEE. The CDR3 covers 13 residues. V lost 3 bases and J 13 bases, leaving 14 bases between the germline ends.

V usage is TRBV6-5 and J usage is TRBJ1-2, with 8 bases fitting TRBD1. The V gene's germline CDR1 is MNHEY and CDR2 SVGAGI. The ends lost 6 bases at V and 5 bases at J; junction bases unmatched: 8. The CDR3 consists of 14 residues. As DNA, the CDR3 is TGTGCCAGCAGGGGCGGGGACAGGACTTATGGCTACACCTTC. It translates to CASRGGDRTYGYTF.